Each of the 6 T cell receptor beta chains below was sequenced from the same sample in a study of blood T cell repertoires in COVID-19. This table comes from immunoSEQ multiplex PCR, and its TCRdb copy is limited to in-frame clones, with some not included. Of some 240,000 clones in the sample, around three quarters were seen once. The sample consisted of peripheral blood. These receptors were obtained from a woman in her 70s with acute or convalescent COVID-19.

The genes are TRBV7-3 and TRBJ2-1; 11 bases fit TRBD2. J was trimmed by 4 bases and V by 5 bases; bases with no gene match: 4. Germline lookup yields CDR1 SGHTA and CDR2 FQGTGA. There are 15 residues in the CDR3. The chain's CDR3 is CASSLTSGGYNEQFF. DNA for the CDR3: TGTGCCAGCAGCCTTACTAGCGGGGGATACAATGAGCAGTTCTTC.

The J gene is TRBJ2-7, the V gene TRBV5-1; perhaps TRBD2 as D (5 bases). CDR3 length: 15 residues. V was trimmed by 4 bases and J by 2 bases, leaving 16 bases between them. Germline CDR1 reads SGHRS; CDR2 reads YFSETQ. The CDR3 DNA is TGCGCCAGCAGCACAAAAGGGATGGGAGCCTACGAGCAGTACTTC. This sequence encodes CASSTKGMGAYEQYF.

CDR3 in DNA: TGTGCCAGCAGGGGGCTGGGAAGCGTTGGGACCCAGTACTTC. Protein sequence: CASRGLGSVGTQYF. The rearrangement joins TRBV11-3 to TRBJ2-5, with D maybe TRBD1 (5 bases). CDR1 is SGHNT and CDR2 is YENEEA in the germline V gene. The V end lost 6 bases, the J end lost 7 bases, and 18 bases lay between the germline ends. The CDR3 has 14 residues.

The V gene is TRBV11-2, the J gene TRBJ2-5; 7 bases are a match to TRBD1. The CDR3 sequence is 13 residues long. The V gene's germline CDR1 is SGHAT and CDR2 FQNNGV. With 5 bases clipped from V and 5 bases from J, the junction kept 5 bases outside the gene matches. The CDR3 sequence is CASSEGQWETQYF. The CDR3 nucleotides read TGTGCCAGCAGCGAGGGACAGTGGGAGACCCAGTACTTC.

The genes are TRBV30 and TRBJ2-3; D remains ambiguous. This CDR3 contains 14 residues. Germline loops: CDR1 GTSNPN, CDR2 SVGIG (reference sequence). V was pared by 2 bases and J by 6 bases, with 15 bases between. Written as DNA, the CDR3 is TGTGCCTGGAGTAAGCAGGCCAACCCGGATACGCAGTATTTT. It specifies CAWSKQANPDTQYF. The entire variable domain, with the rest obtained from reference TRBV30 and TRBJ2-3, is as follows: SQTIHQWPATLVQPVGSPLSLECTVEGTSNPNLYWYRQAAGRGLQLLFYSVGIGQISSEVPQNLSASRPQDRQFILSSKKLLLSDSGFYLCAWSKQANPDTQYFGPGTRLTVL.

CDR3 amino acids: CASTFSGEETQYF. CDR3 DNA sequence: TGCGCCAGCACGTTTAGCGGGGAAGAGACCCAGTACTTC. The chain links TRBV5-1 to TRBJ2-5; 8 bases line up with TRBD2. Trimming removed 6 bases from V and 3 bases from J; junction bases left unmatched: 4. This CDR3 has 13 amino acids. Germline V gene lookup returns CDR1 SGHRS and CDR2 YFSETQ.